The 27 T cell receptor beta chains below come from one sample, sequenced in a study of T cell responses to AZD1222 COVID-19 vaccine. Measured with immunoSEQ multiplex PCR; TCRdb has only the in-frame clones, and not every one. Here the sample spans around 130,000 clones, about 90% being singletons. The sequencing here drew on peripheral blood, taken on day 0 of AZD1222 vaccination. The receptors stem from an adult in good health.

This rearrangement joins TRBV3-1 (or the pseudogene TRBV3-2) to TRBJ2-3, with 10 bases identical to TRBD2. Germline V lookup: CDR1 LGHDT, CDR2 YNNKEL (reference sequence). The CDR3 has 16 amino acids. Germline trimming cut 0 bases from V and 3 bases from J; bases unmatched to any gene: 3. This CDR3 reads CASSQDLAGVTDTQYF. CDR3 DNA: TGTGCCAGCAGCCAAGATCTAGCGGGAGTAACAGATACGCAGTATTTT.

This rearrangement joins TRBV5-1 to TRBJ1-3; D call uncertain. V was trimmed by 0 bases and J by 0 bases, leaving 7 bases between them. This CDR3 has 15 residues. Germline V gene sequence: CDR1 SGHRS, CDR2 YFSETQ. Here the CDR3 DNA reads TGCGCCAGCAGCTTGGTGGGGAGCTCTGGAAACACCATATATTTT. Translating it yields CASSLVGSSGNTIYF.

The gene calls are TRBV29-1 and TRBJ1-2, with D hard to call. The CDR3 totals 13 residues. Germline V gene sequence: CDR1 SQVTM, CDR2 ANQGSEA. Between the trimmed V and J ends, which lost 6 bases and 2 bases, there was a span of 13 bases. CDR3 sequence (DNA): TGCAGCGTCAGGTTTGACGGGAACTATGGCTACACCTTC. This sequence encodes CSVRFDGNYGYTF.

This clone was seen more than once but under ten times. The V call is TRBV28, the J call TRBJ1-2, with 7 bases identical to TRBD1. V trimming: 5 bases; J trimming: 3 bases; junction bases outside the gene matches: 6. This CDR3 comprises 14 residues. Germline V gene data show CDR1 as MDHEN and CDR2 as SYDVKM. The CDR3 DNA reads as TGTGCCAGCAGTCAATACAGGGGCTACTATGGCTACACCTTC. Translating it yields CASSQYRGYYGYTF.

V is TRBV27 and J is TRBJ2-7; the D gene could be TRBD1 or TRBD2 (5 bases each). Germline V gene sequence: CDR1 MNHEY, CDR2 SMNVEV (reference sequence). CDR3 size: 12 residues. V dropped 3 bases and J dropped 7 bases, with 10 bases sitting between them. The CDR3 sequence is CASSFPGGEQYF. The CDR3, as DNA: TGTGCCAGCAGTTTCCCTGGGGGTGAGCAGTACTTC.

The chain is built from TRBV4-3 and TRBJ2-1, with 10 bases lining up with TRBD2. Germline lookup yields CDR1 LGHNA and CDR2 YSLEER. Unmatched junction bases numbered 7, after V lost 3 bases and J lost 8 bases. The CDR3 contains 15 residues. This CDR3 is CASSHLAGGGYEQFF. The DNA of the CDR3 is TGCGCCAGCAGCCACTTAGCGGGAGGAGGCTATGAGCAGTTCTTC.

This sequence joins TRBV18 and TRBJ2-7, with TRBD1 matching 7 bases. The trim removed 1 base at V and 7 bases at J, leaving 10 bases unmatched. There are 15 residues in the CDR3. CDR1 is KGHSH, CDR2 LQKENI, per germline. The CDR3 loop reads CASSPRSDRALEQYF. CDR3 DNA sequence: TGTGCCAGCTCACCACGGTCCGACAGGGCTTTGGAGCAGTACTTC.

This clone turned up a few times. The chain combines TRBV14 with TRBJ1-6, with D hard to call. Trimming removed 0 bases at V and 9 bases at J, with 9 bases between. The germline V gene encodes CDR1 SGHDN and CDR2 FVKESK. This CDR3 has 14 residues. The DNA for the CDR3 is TGTGCCAGCAGCCAAGAAGTGTATGGTTCACCCCTCCACTTT. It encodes CASSQEVYGSPLHF.

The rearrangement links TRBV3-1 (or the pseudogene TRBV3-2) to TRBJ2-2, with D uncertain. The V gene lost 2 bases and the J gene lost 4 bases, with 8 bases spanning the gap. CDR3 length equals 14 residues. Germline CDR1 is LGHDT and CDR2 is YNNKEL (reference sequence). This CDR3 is CASSQRLSTGELFF. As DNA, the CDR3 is TGTGCCAGCAGCCAACGTCTCTCCACCGGGGAGCTGTTTTTT.

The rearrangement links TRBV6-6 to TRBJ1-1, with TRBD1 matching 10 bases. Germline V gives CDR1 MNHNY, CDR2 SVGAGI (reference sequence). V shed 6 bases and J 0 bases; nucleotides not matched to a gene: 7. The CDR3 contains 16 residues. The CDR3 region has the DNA TGTGCCAGCAGCATGGACAGGGGGAAGATGAACACTGAAGCTTTCTTT. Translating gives CASSMDRGKMNTEAFF.

CDR3 residues: CASSLSSGSYEQYF. CDR3 DNA: TGTGCCAGCAGCTTATCAAGCGGGAGCTACGAGCAGTACTTC. This rearrangement joins TRBV7-8 to TRBJ2-7, with 8 bases fitting TRBD2. The CDR3 is made up of 14 amino acids. Germline assignment: CDR1 SGHVS and CDR2 FQNEAQ. V shed 2 bases and J 3 bases; nucleotides not matched to a gene: 3.

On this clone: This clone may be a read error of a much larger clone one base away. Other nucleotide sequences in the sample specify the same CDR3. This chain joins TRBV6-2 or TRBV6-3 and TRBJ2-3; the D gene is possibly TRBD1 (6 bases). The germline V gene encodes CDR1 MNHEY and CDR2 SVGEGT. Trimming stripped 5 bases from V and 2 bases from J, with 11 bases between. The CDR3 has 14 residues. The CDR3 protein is CASSDRDITDTQYF. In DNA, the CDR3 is TGTGCCAGCAGTGATCGGGACATCACAGATACGCAGTATTTT.

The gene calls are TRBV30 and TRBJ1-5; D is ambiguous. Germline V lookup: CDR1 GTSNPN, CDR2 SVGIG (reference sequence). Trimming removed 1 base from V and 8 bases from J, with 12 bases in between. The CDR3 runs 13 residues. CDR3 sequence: CAWSGVEREPQHF. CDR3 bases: TGTGCCTGGAGTGGGGTGGAGCGGGAGCCCCAGCATTTT.

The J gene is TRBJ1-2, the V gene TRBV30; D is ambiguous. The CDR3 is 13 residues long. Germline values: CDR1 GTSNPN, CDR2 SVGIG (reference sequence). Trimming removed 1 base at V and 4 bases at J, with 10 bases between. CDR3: CAWSGEGPYGYTF. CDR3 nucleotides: TGTGCCTGGAGTGGTGAGGGCCCCTATGGCTACACCTTC.

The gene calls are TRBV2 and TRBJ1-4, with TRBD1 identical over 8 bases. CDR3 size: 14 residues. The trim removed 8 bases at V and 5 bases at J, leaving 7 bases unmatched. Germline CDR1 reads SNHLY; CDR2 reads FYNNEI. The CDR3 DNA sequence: TGTGCCAGCTCCACGTCAGGGGGCAATGAAAAACTGTTTTTT. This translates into CASSTSGGNEKLFF.

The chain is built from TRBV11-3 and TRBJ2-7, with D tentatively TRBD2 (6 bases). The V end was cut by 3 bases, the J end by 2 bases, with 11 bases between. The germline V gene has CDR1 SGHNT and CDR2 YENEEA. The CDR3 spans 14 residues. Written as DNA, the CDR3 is TGTGCCAGCAGCTTGGGGACTGTACCCTACGAGCAGTACTTC. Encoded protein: CASSLGTVPYEQYF. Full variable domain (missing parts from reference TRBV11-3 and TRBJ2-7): EAGVVQSPRYKIIEKKQPVAFWCNPISGHNTLYWYLQNLGQGPELLIRYENEEAVDDSQLPKDRFSAERLKGVDSTLKIQPAELGDSAVYLCASSLGTVPYEQYFGPGTRLTVT.

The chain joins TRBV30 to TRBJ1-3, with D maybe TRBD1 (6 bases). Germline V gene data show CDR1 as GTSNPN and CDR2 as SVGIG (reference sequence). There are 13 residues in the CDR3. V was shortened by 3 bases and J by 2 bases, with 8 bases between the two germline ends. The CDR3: CAWRPGAGNTIYF. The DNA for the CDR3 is TGTGCCTGGAGACCAGGGGCTGGAAACACCATATATTTT. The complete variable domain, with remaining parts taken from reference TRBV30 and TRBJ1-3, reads SQTIHQWPATLVQPVGSPLSLECTVEGTSNPNLYWYRQAAGRGLQLLFYSVGIGQISSEVPQNLSASRPQDRQFILSSKKLLLSDSGFYLCAWRPGAGNTIYFGEGSWLTVV.

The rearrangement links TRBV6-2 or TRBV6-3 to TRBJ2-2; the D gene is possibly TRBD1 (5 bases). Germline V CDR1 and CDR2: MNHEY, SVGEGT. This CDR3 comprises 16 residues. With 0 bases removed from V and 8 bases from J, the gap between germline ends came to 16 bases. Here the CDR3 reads CASSYSFQGRGGELFF. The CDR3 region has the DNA TGTGCCAGCAGTTACTCTTTCCAGGGTCGAGGAGGGGAGCTGTTTTTT.

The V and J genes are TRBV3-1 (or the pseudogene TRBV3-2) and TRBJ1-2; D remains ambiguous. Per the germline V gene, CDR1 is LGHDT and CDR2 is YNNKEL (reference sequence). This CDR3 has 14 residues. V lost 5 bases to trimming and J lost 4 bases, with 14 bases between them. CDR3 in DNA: TGTGCCAGCAGCGCAGGTCTAGAACCCTATGGCTACACCTTC. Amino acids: CASSAGLEPYGYTF.

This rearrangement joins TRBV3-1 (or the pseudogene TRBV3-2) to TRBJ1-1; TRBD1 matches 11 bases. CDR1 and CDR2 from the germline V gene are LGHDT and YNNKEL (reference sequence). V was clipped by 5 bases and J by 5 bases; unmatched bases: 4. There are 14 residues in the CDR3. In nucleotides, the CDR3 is TGTGCCAGCAGCGCCCGGGACAGGGGGACTGAAGCTTTCTTT. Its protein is CASSARDRGTEAFF.

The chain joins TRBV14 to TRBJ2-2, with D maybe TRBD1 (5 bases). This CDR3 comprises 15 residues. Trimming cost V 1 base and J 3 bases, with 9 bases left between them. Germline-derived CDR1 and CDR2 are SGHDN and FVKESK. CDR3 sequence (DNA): TGTGCCAGCAGCCAAGTATCAGGGTACACCGGGGAGCTGTTTTTT. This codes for CASSQVSGYTGELFF.

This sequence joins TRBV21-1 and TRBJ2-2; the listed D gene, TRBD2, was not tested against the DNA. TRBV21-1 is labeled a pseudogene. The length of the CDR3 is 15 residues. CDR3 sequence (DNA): TGTGCCAGCAGCAAAGGTAAGTCGGGAGCCGGGGAGCTGTTTTTT. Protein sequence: CASSKGKSGAGELFF.

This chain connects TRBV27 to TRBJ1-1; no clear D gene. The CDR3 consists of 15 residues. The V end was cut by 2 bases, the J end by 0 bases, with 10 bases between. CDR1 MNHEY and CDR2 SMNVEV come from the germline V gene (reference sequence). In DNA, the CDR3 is TGTGCCAGCAGTTTAAACAGTCCCGTGAACACTGAAGCTTTCTTT. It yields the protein CASSLNSPVNTEAFF.

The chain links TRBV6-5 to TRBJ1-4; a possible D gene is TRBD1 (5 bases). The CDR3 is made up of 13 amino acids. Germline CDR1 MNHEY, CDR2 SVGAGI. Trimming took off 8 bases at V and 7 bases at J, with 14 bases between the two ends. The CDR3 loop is CASCLAGGEKLFF. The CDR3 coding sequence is TGTGCCAGCTGTTTAGCTGGGGGTGAAAAACTGTTTTTT.

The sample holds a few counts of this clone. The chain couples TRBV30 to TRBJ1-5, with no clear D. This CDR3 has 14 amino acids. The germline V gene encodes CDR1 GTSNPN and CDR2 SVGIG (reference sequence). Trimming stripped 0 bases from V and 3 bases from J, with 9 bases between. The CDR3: CAWSVPRANQPQHF. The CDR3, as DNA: TGTGCCTGGAGTGTACCCAGAGCCAATCAGCCCCAGCATTTT.

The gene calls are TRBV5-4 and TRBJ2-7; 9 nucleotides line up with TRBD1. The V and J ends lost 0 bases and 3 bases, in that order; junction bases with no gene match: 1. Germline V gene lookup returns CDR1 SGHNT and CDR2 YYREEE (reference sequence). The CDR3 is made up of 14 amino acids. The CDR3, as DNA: TGTGCCAGCAGCTTGGCGGGACAGGGCTACGAGCAGTACTTC. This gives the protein CASSLAGQGYEQYF. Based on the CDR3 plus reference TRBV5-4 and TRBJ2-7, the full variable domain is ETGVTQSPTHLIKTRGQQVTLRCSSQSGHNTVSWYQQALGQGPQFIFQYYREEENGRGNFPPRFSGLQFPNYSSELNVNALELDDSALYLCASSLAGQGYEQYFGPGTRLTVT.

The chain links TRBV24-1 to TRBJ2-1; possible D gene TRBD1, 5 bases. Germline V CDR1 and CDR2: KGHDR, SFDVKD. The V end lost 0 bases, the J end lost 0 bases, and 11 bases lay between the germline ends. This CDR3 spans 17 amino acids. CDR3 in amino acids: CATSDLSAGLSYNEQFF. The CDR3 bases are TGTGCCACCAGTGATTTGTCAGCAGGGCTCTCCTACAATGAGCAGTTCTTC.